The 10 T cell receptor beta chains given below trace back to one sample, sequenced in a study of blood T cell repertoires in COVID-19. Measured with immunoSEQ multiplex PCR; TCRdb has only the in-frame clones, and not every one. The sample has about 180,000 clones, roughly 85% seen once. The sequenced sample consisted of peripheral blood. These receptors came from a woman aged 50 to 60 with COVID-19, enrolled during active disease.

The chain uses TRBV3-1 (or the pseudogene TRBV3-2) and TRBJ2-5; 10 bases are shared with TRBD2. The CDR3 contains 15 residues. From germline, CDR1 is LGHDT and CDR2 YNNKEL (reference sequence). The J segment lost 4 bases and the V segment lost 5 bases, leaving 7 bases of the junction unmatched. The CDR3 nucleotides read TGTGCCAGCAGCTCAGCGGGGGGGCCTGGAGAGACCCAGTACTTC. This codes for CASSSAGGPGETQYF.

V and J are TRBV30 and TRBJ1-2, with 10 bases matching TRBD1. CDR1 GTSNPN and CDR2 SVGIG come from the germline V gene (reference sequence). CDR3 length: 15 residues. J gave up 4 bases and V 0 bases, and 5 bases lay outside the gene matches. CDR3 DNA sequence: TGTGCCTGGAGTGTAGGGACAGGGGTGAGCTATGGCTACACCTTC. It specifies CAWSVGTGVSYGYTF.

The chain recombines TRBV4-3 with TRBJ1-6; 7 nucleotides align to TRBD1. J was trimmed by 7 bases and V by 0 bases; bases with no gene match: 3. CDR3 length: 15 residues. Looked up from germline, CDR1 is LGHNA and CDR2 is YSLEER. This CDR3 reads CASSQDDRANSPLHF. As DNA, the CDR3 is TGCGCCAGCAGCCAAGATGACAGGGCAAATTCACCCCTCCACTTT.

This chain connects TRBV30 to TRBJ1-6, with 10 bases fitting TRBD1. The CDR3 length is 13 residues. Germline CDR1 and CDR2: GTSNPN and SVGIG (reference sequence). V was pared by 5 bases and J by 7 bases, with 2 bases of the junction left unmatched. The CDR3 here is CAWEGQGNSPLHF. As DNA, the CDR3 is TGTGCCTGGGAGGGACAGGGGAATTCACCCCTCCACTTT.

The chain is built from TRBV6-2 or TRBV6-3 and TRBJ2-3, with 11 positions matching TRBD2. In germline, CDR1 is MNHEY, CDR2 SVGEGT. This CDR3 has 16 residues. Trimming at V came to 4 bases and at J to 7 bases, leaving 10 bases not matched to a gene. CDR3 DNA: TGTGCCAGCAGTTTAGATGTAGCGGGGGGGCGAAATACGCAGTATTTT. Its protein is CASSLDVAGGRNTQYF.

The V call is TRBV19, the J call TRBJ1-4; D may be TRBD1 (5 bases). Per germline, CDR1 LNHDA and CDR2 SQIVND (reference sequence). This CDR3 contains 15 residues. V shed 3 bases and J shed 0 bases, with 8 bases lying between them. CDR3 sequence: CASSMSGSTNEKLFF. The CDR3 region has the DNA TGTGCCAGTAGTATGTCAGGGTCAACTAATGAAAAACTGTTTTTT.

The CDR3 DNA reads as TGTGCCTGGAGTTCCCGGGACAGGGGCTATGGCTACACCTTC. This sequence encodes CAWSSRDRGYGYTF. The gene calls are TRBV30 and TRBJ1-2; 10 positions match TRBD1. The junction had 4 bases not matched to a gene; V was cut back by 2 bases and J by 4 bases. Germline CDR1 is GTSNPN and CDR2 is SVGIG (reference sequence). CDR3 length equals 14 residues.

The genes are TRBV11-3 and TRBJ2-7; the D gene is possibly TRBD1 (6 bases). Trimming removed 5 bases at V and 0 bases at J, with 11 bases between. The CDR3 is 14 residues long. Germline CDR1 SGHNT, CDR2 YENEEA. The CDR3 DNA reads TGTGCCAGCAGCGCCGAGGACAGCTCCTACGAGCAGTACTTC. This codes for CASSAEDSSYEQYF. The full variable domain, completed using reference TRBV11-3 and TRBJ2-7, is EAGVVQSPRYKIIEKKQPVAFWCNPISGHNTLYWYLQNLGQGPELLIRYENEEAVDDSQLPKDRFSAERLKGVDSTLKIQPAELGDSAVYLCASSAEDSSYEQYFGPGTRLTVT.

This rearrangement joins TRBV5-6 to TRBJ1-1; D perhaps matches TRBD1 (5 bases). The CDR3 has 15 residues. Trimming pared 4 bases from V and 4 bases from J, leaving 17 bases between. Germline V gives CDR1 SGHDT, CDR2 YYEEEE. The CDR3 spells CASSLRGRVGTEAFF. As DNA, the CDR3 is TGTGCCAGCAGCCTACGGGGGAGGGTGGGCACTGAAGCTTTCTTT.

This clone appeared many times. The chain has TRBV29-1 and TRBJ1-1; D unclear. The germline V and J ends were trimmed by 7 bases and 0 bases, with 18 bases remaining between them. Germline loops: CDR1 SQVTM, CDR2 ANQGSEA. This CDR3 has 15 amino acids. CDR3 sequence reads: CSALKGATVNTEAFF. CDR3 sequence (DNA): TGCAGCGCCCTGAAGGGAGCCACAGTGAACACTGAAGCTTTCTTT. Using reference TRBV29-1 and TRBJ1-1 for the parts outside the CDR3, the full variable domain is SAVISQKPSRDICQRGTSLTIQCQVDSQVTMMFWYRQQPGQSLTLIATANQGSEATYESGFVIDKFPISRPNLTFSTLTVSNMSPEDSSIYLCSALKGATVNTEAFFGQGTRLTVV.